This T cell receptor beta chain comes out of a study of patients and donors after allogeneic stem cell transplantation. This CDR3 is 15 amino acids long. Trimming removed 2 bases at V and 0 bases at J, with 11 bases between. Germline V gene lookup returns CDR1 SQVTM and CDR2 ANQGSEA. This clonotype was detected a few times. Using its own MiXCR run on the RT-PCR reads, TCRdb lists one record per CDR3 protein. Here the sample spans 920,000 or so distinct CDR3 sequences, approximately 19% being singletons. The chain uses TRBV29-1 and TRBJ2-1, with unresolved D. The clonotype was recovered from a human donor who was either an allogeneic HSCT recipient or a stem cell or donor lymphocyte infusion donor (not recorded which). It is not recorded whose cells these are; they may come from a transplant donor. The sequenced material came from blood, either unsorted or a sorted T cell fraction (not recorded which). The CDR3 region is CSVELILSSYNEQFF. CDR3 coding DNA: TGCAGCGTTGAACTAATCTTAAGCTCCTACAATGAGCAGTTCTTC.